This T cell receptor beta chain was recorded in a study of T-cell reconstitution after alpha-beta-depleted transplantation in children. Overall study results and limits: Several hundred expanded graft clones reportedly supplied alpha-beta T cells about two months after transplant. T-cell numbers and diversity, one year after transplant, stemmed largely from T cells that were newly produced. Where some patients showed high TCRbeta diversity at day 60, it came from recipient T cells and thymic progenitors that had survived.

Germline V CDR1 and CDR2: MDHEN, SYDVKM. The V end lost 8 bases, the J end lost 5 bases, and 12 bases lay between the germline ends. The CDR3 extends over 13 amino acids. It was with unique molecular identifiers that the TCRbeta library was prepared. TCRdb re-analysed the PCR reads in MiXCR, keeping a single row per CDR3 protein. This table holds 500,000 or so distinct CDR3 sequences, roughly 11% found once. About this clonotype: Its antigen remains unknown.

The V call is TRBV28, the J call TRBJ1-4, with unresolved D. The material was PBMCs, mostly from graft donor cells, obtained 180 days after TCRalphabeta/CD19-depleted stem cell transplant. The clonotype originates from a female patient between 2 and 10 years old who had a stem cell transplant for aplastic anemia, so the T cells may come from the graft donor. CDR3 nucleotides: TGTGCCAGCGTAGAAGGACCGAATGAAAAACTGTTTTTT. Residues: CASVEGPNEKLFF.